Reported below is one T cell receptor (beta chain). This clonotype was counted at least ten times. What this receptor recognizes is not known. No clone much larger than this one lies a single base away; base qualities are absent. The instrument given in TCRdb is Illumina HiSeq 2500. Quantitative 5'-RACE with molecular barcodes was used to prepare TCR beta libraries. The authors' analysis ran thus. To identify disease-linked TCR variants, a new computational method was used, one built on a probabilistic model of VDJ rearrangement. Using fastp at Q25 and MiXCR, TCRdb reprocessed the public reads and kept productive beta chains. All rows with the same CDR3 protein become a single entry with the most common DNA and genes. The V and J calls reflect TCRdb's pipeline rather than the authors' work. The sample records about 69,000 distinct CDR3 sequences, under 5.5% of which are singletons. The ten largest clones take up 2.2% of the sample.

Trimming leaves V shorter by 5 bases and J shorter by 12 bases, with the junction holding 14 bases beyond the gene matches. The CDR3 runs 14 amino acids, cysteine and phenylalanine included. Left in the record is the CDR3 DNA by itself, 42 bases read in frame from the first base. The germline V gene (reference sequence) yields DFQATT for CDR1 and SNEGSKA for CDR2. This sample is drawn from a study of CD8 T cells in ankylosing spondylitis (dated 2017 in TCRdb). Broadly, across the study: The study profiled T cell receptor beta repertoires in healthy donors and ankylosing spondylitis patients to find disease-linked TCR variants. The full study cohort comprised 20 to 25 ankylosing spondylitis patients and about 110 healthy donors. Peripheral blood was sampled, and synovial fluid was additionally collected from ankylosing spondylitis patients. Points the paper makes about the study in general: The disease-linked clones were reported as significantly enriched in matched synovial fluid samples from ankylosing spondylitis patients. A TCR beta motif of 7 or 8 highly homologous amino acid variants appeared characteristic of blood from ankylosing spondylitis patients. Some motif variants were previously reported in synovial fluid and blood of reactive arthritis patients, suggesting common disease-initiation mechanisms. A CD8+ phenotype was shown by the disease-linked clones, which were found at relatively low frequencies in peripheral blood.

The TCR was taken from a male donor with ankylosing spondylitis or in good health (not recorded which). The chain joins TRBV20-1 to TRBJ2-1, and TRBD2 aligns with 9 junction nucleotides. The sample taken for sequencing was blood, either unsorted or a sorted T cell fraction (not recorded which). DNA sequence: TGCAGTGCTCGAGGAAGAGCGGGGGGTGGTGGGCAGTTCTTC. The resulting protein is CSARGRAGGGGQFF.